This TCR beta chain appears in the sequencing data of a study of Graves' ophthalmopathy and Graves' hyperthyroidism. This clonotype was found many times. Germline loops: CDR1 SNHLY, CDR2 FYNNEI. V was clipped by 3 bases and J by 6 bases, with 14 bases between them. CDR3 length: 15 residues. RNA transcripts served as template for amplifying TCR beta CDR3 sequences. The authors performed first-round RT-PCR with HTBI primers and then a second-round multiplex PCR. TCRdb itself ran the multiplex PCR reads through MiXCR, one entry per CDR3 protein. The data show 400,000 or so distinct CDR3 sequences, about 18% seen once.

This clonotype originated in an adult woman with stable Graves' hyperthyroidism. This chain joins TRBV2 and TRBJ2-2; D remains unclear. The sequenced sample was peripheral blood. The CDR3 here is CASSEFSPLSGELFF. DNA for the CDR3: TGTGCCAGCAGTGAGTTTTCGCCCCTGTCCGGGGAGCTGTTTTTT.